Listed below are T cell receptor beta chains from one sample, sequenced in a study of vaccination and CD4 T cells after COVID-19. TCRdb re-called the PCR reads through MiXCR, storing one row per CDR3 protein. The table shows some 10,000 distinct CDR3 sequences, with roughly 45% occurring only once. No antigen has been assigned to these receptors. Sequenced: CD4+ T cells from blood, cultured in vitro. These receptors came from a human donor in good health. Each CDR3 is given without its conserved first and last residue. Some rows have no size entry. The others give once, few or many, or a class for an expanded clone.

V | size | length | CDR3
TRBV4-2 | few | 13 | ASSQARQASYGYT
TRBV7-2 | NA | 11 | ASSLAGAYGYT
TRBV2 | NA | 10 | ASSEGFHEQY
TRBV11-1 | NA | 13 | ASSRLAGPYNEQF
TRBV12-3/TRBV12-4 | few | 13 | ASSPAGQGDSPLH
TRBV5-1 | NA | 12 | ASSPRGDQETQY
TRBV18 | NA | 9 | ASSPGYEQY
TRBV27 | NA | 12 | ASSLRTVAGELF
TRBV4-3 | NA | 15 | ASSQEAAGVSPDTQY
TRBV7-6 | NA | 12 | ASSLGSGSYEQY